Below are 23 T cell receptor beta chains sequenced from a single sample in a study of T-cell reconstitution after alpha-beta-depleted transplantation in children. Unique molecular identifiers were incorporated into the prepared TCRbeta library. TCRdb reprocessed the PCR reads via MiXCR and lists one record per CDR3 protein. The profile shows some 500,000 distinct CDR3 sequences, 18% of them singletons. Material: PBMCs from the stem cell graft donor, obtained from the stem cell graft. Every receptor here comes from a human donor who donated a stem cell graft to a child with acute lymphoblastic leukemia.

This clonotype was seen a few times. This chain connects TRBV10-3 to TRBJ2-5, with D maybe TRBD2 (6 bases). The ends were cut back, 2 bases at V and 5 bases at J, with 15 bases in the middle. The CDR3 spans 15 residues. The germline gives CDR1 ENHRY, CDR2 SYGVKD. The CDR3 loop is CAISEPGEARETQYF. CDR3 bases: TGTGCCATCAGTGAGCCGGGGGAGGCCCGCGAGACCCAGTACTTC.

This clonotype was counted between two and nine times. V and J are TRBV6-4 and TRBJ2-1; D possibly matches TRBD1 or TRBD2 (5 bases each). Germline CDR1 and CDR2: MRHNA and SNTAGT. The CDR3 contains 16 residues. Trimming left V 0 bases short and J 1 base short, with 10 bases between. This CDR3 is CASSDSPWGSYNEQFF. The CDR3 nucleotides read TGTGCCAGCAGTGACTCCCCTTGGGGGTCCTACAATGAGCAGTTCTTC.

The chain recombines TRBV12-3 or TRBV12-4 with TRBJ1-3; D is ambiguous. The germline V and J ends were trimmed by 5 bases and 4 bases, with 18 bases remaining between them. The CDR3 is 16 amino acids. CDR3 region: CASSRPRSLYGNTIYF. The CDR3 bases are TGTGCCAGCAGTCGTCCCAGGAGCCTATACGGAAACACCATATATTTT.

This clonotype occurred a few times. The chain couples TRBV5-1 to TRBJ2-3; no reliable D call. Looked up from germline, CDR1 is SGHRS and CDR2 is YFSETQ. The CDR3 extends over 13 amino acids. The V end was cut by 0 bases, the J end by 8 bases, with 10 bases between. This CDR3 reads CASSLVGISTQYF. Written as DNA, the CDR3 is TGCGCCAGCAGCTTGGTAGGGATAAGTACGCAGTATTTT.

This clonotype was picked up a small number of times. This chain uses TRBV12-3 or TRBV12-4 with TRBJ1-5; D not certain. The germline V and J ends were trimmed by 2 bases and 6 bases, with 5 bases remaining between them. The CDR3 length is 12 residues. CDR3 DNA: TGTGCCAGCAGTTTAACAAGTCAGCCCCAGCATTTT. Encoded protein: CASSLTSQPQHF.

This clonotype was seen a few times. Here the CDR3 DNA reads TGCGCCAGCAGCTCTGACAGGGTCCAACAGTACTTC. It encodes CASSSDRVQQYF. The rearrangement links TRBV5-1 to TRBJ2-7; the match to TRBD1 covers 7 bases. The CDR3 sequence is 12 residues long. V gave up 3 bases and J gave up 10 bases; unmatched junction bases: 7. Germline assignment: CDR1 SGHRS and CDR2 YFSETQ.

This clonotype was observed a handful of times. V is TRBV4-1 and J is TRBJ2-1, with 15 bases identical to TRBD2. Unmatched junction bases numbered 6, after V lost 3 bases and J lost 6 bases. The CDR3 is made up of 17 amino acids. Germline CDR1 MGHRA, CDR2 YSYEKL. The CDR3 nucleotides read TGCGCCAGCAGCCACGGGACTAGCGGGAGGATGGGCAATGAGCAGTTCTTC. Protein sequence: CASSHGTSGRMGNEQFF.

J is TRBJ1-5 and V is TRBV7-6, with D unresolved. This CDR3 is built from 14 residues. V was clipped by 4 bases and J by 3 bases, with 10 bases between them. The germline gives CDR1 SGHVS, CDR2 FNYEAQ. CDR3 region: CASSSDPFNQPQHF. Here the CDR3 DNA reads TGTGCCAGCAGCTCGGACCCCTTCAATCAGCCCCAGCATTTT.

At least ten counts were recorded for this clonotype. The CDR3 sequence is CASSLVSGTGKYNEQFF. The CDR3 DNA is TGTGCCAGCAGCTTAGTCTCTGGGACAGGGAAGTACAATGAGCAGTTCTTC. The rearrangement links TRBV7-2 to TRBJ2-1, with 9 positions matching TRBD1. This CDR3 has 17 residues. V gave up 1 base and J gave up 4 bases; unmatched junction bases: 8. Germline values: CDR1 SGHTA, CDR2 FQGNSA.

This clonotype was picked up a small number of times. The chain is built from TRBV11-1 and TRBJ2-3, with 15 bases lining up with TRBD2. Per the germline V gene, CDR1 is SGHAT and CDR2 is FQDESV (reference sequence). J lost 6 bases, V lost 5 bases, and 15 bases had no gene match. The CDR3 totals 19 residues. CDR3 loop: CASSPRTSGRAGRSDTQYF. The CDR3 nucleotides are TGTGCCAGCAGCCCTCGGACTAGCGGGAGGGCCGGGAGGTCTGATACGCAGTATTTT.

In its sample, this clonotype was seen a few times. The genes are TRBV20-1 and TRBJ2-2; D call uncertain. CDR3 length: 13 residues. The V gene's germline CDR1 is DFQATT and CDR2 SNEGSKA (reference sequence). Trimming removed 3 bases at V and 3 bases at J, with 8 bases between. The CDR3 nucleotides read TGCAGTGCTAGCCCCAGATACACCGGGGAGCTGTTTTTT. Its protein is CSASPRYTGELFF.

The V gene is TRBV30, the J gene TRBJ1-1, with 7 positions matching TRBD1. The CDR3 consists of 14 residues. After removal of 2 bases from V and 8 bases from J, the junction contained 11 bases not matched to a gene. Germline-derived CDR1 and CDR2 are GTSNPN and SVGIG (reference sequence). CDR3 region: CAWSPGTDVGEAFF. The CDR3 DNA is TGTGCCTGGAGTCCGGGGACAGATGTGGGAGAAGCTTTCTTT.

This clonotype was found many times. The chain has TRBV7-8 and TRBJ1-1, with 8 bases matching TRBD1. From germline, CDR1 is SGHVS and CDR2 FQNEAQ. V trimming: 6 bases; J trimming: 3 bases; junction bases outside the gene matches: 3. The CDR3 totals 13 residues. Here the CDR3 reads CASRQGGDTEAFF. As DNA, the CDR3 is TGTGCCAGCAGACAGGGGGGTGACACTGAAGCTTTCTTT.

This clonotype was detected a few times. V and J are TRBV3-1 and TRBJ2-4; D gene ambiguous. The CDR3 consists of 16 residues. V was clipped by 1 base and J by 0 bases, with 10 bases between them. Looked up from germline, CDR1 is LGHDT and CDR2 is YNNKEL (reference sequence). The CDR3 loop is CASSQAQTLAKNIQYF. The CDR3 coding sequence is TGTGCCAGCAGCCAAGCCCAGACCCTAGCCAAAAACATTCAGTACTTC.

This clonotype was detected only a few times. The rearrangement links TRBV12-3 or TRBV12-4 to TRBJ1-3; no firm D call. The length of the CDR3 is 14 residues. V dropped 6 bases and J dropped 0 bases, with 9 bases sitting between them. The CDR3 spells CASSDSPSGNTIYF. The CDR3 coding sequence is TGTGCCAGCAGCGACTCCCCCTCTGGAAACACCATATATTTT.

Only one count was recorded for this clonotype. The chain couples TRBV18 to TRBJ2-1; unclear D gene. This CDR3 region has 14 residues. Germline CDR1 and CDR2: KGHSH and LQKENI. V was cut by 0 bases and J by 5 bases, with 8 bases left in between. The CDR3 here is CASSPPRAHNEQFF. CDR3 nucleotide sequence: TGTGCCAGCTCACCACCTAGAGCCCACAATGAGCAGTTCTTC. Full variable domain (missing parts from reference TRBV18 and TRBJ2-1): NAGVMQNPRHLVRRRGQEARLRCSPMKGHSHVYWYRQLPEEGLKFMVYLQKENIIDESGMPKERFSAEFPKEGPSILRIQQVVRGDSAAYFCASSPPRAHNEQFFGPGTRLTVL.

This sequence joins TRBV27 and TRBJ1-3; D unclear. Trimming removed 3 bases at V and 0 bases at J, with 9 bases between. This CDR3 has 15 residues. Germline V gene lookup returns CDR1 MNHEY and CDR2 SMNVEV (reference sequence). CDR3 amino acids: CASSLDSSSGNTIYF. Here the CDR3 DNA reads TGTGCCAGCAGTTTGGACTCTAGCTCTGGAAACACCATATATTTT.

This clonotype was seen a handful of times. V usage is TRBV10-3 and J usage is TRBJ2-2; 14 positions agree with TRBD2. J lost 7 bases, V lost 2 bases, and 12 bases had no gene match. Germline values: CDR1 ENHRY, CDR2 SYGVKD. This CDR3 has 19 amino acids. This CDR3 is CAISEPPGTSGRSDGELFF. The CDR3 nucleotides are TGTGCCATCAGTGAGCCTCCGGGGACTAGCGGGAGATCGGACGGGGAGCTGTTTTTT.

This clonotype was observed a handful of times. The chain links TRBV4-1 to TRBJ2-7; tentative D call: TRBD2 (6 bases). The V and J ends lost 3 bases and 2 bases respectively, with 14 bases between them. CDR1 and CDR2 (germline): MGHRA, YSYEKL. The CDR3 extends over 15 amino acids. For the CDR3, the DNA is TGCGCCAGCAGCCAGGCTAGCGTTGGTCCCTACGAGCAGTACTTC. Translated: CASSQASVGPYEQYF.

A few counts support this clonotype. This chain uses TRBV30 with TRBJ1-1; D is unclear. This CDR3 comprises 13 residues. The germline gives CDR1 GTSNPN, CDR2 SVGIG (reference sequence). Between the trimmed V and J ends, which lost 0 bases and 2 bases, there was a span of 7 bases. The CDR3 DNA reads TGTGCCTGGAGTGTCCACTATAACACTGAAGCTTTCTTT. Translated, it gives CAWSVHYNTEAFF.

This clonotype was seen a handful of times. The V and J genes are TRBV25-1 and TRBJ2-7, with TRBD2 matching over 12 bases. The V and J ends lost 2 bases and 4 bases, in that order; junction bases with no gene match: 15. The CDR3 totals 19 residues. Germline loops: CDR1 MGHDK, CDR2 SYGVNS. Here the CDR3 DNA reads TGTGCCAGCAGTGAAGTGTCAGCGGACAGGACTAGCGGGGATTACGAGCAGTACTTC. Its protein is CASSEVSADRTSGDYEQYF.

At least ten counts were recorded for this clonotype. The rearrangement links TRBV5-1 to TRBJ2-1; no firm D call. Germline V gene lookup returns CDR1 SGHRS and CDR2 YFSETQ. This CDR3 has 13 residues. V was trimmed by 3 bases and J by 0 bases, leaving 4 bases between them. CDR3 nucleotides: TGCGCCAGCAGCTGGAGCTCCTACAATGAGCAGTTCTTC. Its translation: CASSWSSYNEQFF.

The genes are TRBV4-1 and TRBJ2-7; no reliable D call. CDR3 length equals 13 residues. Germline loops: CDR1 MGHRA, CDR2 YSYEKL. V lost 1 base, J lost 3 bases, and 7 bases lay in between. The DNA for the CDR3 is TGCGCCAGCAGCCAAGCACGCGGCTACGAGCAGTACTTC. Protein product: CASSQARGYEQYF.